The entry below describes one T cell receptor (beta chain). It lacks a known antigen. No much larger clonotype is one base removed from it; base qualities were not supplied. Library preparation employed PCR. DNA from cultured CD4+ T cells was subjected to TCR sequencing with the Oncomine TCR Beta short-read assay at the Johns Hopkins FTIC core. The QIAamp micro DNA kit was used to extract genomic DNA from the cultured CD4+ T cells. Oncomine TCR Beta libraries from cultured CD4+ T cells were pooled using unique dual indexes and sequenced on an Illumina iSeq 100. Per the authors' processing: Non-productive sequences were removed, and CDR3s not starting with C, not ending with F or W, or shorter than 7 amino acids were discarded. Antigen-specific clonotypes were identified using the MANAFEST web application through comparison of peptide-stimulated wells with reference and other culture wells. To be called positive, a clone needed an FDR below 0.05, an odds ratio above 5, and a productive frequency above 0.1% in at least two of three replicate wells. A clonotype was classed as cross-reactive if the clonotype showed significant expansion both in SARS-CoV-2 spike wells and in at least one common cold coronavirus spike condition. Using R version 3.6.1, CDR3 homology was evaluated through Levenshtein distances (stringdist) along with unrooted phylogenetic trees (ape). The raw public reads went through TCRdb reprocessing: fastp at Q25, MiXCR clone calling, in-frame beta chains kept. Entries that share a CDR3 protein sequence are merged under the most common genes and DNA. The V and J calls reflect TCRdb's pipeline rather than the authors' work. For this sample the table gives fewer than 25,000 distinct CDR3 sequences, of which roughly 42% were detected only once. 6.3% of the sample rests with the top ten.

The treatment or condition label here, explained by the study, means: roughly ten-day PBMC culture with coronavirus spike peptide pools or control peptides (ViraFEST assay). To expand antigen-specific T cells with peptide pools and then pick out the expanded clonotypes through TCR sequencing, the study relied on the ViraFEST assay. The convalescent patients' positive SARS-CoV-2 PCR tests were from March to December 2020, which was before the Alpha, Beta and Delta variants emerged in the United States. PBMCs were cultured at approximately 2 million per well in IMDM supplemented with approximately 5.3% human AB serum and around 9.5 IU/ml IL-2, with about 9 ug/ml peptide pools added. On days 3 and 7, half of the culture medium was replaced with fresh IL-2-containing medium. After about 10 days of culture, CD4+ T cells were isolated by negative selection using the EasySep CD4+ T cell isolation kit. PBMCs were separated from whole blood using Ficoll-Paque Plus gradient centrifugation and then either used fresh or cryopreserved at -140C. Culture conditions were generally each tested in triplicate wells.

This sample was included in a study of vaccination and CD4 T cells after COVID-19 (dated by TCRdb to between 2021 and 2024). As for the study more broadly: Every convalescent patient had a positive nasal swab PCR test for SARS-CoV-2, with mild disease in several patients and severe disease in one. Culture stimuli were overlapping spike peptide pools from SARS-CoV-2 and from the common cold coronaviruses HCoV-NL63, HCoV-OC43 and HCoV-229E. In control cultures, a CEFX viral epitope pool was used as positive control, an HIV-1 Nef peptide pool was used as negative control, or no peptide was added. Each participant got two doses of either the Pfizer-BioNTech BNT162b2 vaccine (n=8) or the Moderna mRNA-1273 vaccine (n=2). Six males and four females were included in the convalescent cohort, with two Hispanic individuals, seven Caucasians, two Asians and one multiracial person represented. Post-COVID blood samples were collected from convalescent patients a median of roughly 100 days after diagnosis, with a range of about 30 to 170 days. Post-vaccine blood samples were taken a median of approximately 76 days after the second vaccine dose, with a range of 14 to 241 days. The spike-specific CD4+ TCR repertoire was compared before and after mRNA vaccination in over 9 COVID-19 convalescent patients and several infection-naive healthy vaccine recipients. The full study reports these points: The number of convalescent patients in the study was relatively small, and the study did not examine early timepoints following natural infection. In convalescent patients, nearly all vaccine-specific clones (304 of 307) were found to be mono-reactive for SARS-CoV-2 spike rather than cross-reactive with common cold coronaviruses. Among the post-vaccine SARS-CoV-2-reactive clones in convalescent patients, a median approximately 90% showed up only after vaccination, which suggests vaccine-specific priming. An increase in the median number of SARS-CoV-2-reactive clonotypes from 21 after infection to roughly 38 after vaccination was observed, but the change was not found to be significant.

The germline V gene gives CDR1 as SGHTA and CDR2 as FQGNSA. The CDR3 has 15 amino acids, counting the end cysteine and phenylalanine. Only the CDR3 DNA stays, 45 bases, in frame from base 1. From V the trimming removes 3 bases and from J it removes 0 bases, while the gene matches leave 4 bases of the junction unaccounted for. The sample here was CD4+ T cells from blood, cultured in vitro, taken before SARS-CoV-2 vaccination. This sequence uses TRBV7-2 and TRBJ2-5; the central 7 bases match TRBD2. The TCR originated in a human donor who had recovered from COVID-19. The DNA reads TGTGCCAGCAGCTTGGGAGGGTCGGACCAAGAGACCCAGTACTTC. Its protein reads: CASSLGGSDQETQYF.